The text below deals with one T cell receptor (beta chain). Its antigen is as yet unknown. Relapse after autologous stem cell transplantation occurred in every patient, and brentuximab vedotin exposure varied. Complete response, partial response or progressive disease were the best responses. The sample is drawn from a study of PD-1 blockade in classical Hodgkin lymphoma. Study-wide findings and caveats: According to reports, newly diagnosed patients had lower baseline TCR diversity than healthy donors, and relapsed/refractory patients had lower baseline TCR diversity still. Sources of repertoire differences remain undefined, possibly disease activity or prior therapy. By cycle point C4D1, TCR diversity had risen significantly in CD4+ cells (but not CD8+ cells).

Data came from immunoSEQ multiplex PCR; TCRdb stores just in-frame clones and leaves some out. The table has around 70,000 clones, around 75% seen once. The input for sequencing was peripheral blood mononuclear cells (PBMCs), taken before the second cycle of nivolumab. The TCR was taken from a human donor with classical Hodgkin lymphoma.

CDR3 sequence: CASSGKQGSATNEKLFF. In DNA form, the CDR3 reads TGTGCCAGCAGCGGTAAACAGGGGAGTGCAACTAATGAAAAACTGTTTTTT. This chain uses TRBV5-5 with TRBJ1-4; 7 nucleotides match TRBD1. J gave up 0 bases and V 4 bases, and 9 bases lay outside the gene matches. CDR3 length: 17 amino acids. CDR1 and CDR2 (germline): SGHKS, YYEKEE (reference sequence).